This TCR beta chain was captured by sequencing in a study of monozygotic twins with inflammatory bowel disease. TCRdb re-analyzed the 5' RACE reads; it lists each CDR3 protein once, without DNA. Here the sample table reports 330,000 or so distinct CDR3 sequences. The CDR3 is 13 amino acids. Germline V lookup: CDR1 MGHDK, CDR2 SYGVNS. J is TRBJ1-1 and V is TRBV25-1. Sequencing used blood. This TCR was recovered from a human donor with ulcerative colitis or Crohn's disease, or a healthy co-twin of an affected twin (not recorded which). The CDR3: CASSEFFHTEAFF.